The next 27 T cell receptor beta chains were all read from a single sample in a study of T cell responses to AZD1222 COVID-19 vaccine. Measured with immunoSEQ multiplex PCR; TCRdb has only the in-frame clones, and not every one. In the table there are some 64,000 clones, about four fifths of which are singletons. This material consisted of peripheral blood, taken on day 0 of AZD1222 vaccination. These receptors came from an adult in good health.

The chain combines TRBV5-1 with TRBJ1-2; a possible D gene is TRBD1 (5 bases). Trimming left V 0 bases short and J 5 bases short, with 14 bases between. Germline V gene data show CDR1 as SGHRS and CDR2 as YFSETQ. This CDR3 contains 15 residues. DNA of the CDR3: TGCGCCAGCAGCTTGGAACTGAGGGGTTCTTATGGCTACACCTTC. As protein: CASSLELRGSYGYTF.

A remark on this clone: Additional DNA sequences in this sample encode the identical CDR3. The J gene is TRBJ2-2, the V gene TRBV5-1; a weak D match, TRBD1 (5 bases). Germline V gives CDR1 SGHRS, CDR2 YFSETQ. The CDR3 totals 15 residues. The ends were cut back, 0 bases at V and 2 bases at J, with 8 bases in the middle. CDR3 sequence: CASSLGGSNTGELFF. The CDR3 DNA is TGCGCCAGCAGCTTGGGGGGCAGTAACACCGGGGAGCTGTTTTTT.

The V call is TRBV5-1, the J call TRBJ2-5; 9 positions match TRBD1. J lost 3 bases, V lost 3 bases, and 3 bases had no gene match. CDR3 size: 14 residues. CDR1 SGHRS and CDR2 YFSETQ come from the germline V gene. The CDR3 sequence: CASSSTGGKETQYF. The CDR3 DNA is TGCGCCAGCAGCTCAACAGGGGGCAAAGAGACCCAGTACTTC.

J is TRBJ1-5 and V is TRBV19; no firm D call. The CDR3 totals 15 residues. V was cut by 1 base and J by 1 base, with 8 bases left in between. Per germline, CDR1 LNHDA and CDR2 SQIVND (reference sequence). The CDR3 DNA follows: TGTGCCAGTAGTATAGCCCCCCCCAGCAATCAGCCCCAGCATTTT. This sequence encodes CASSIAPPSNQPQHF.

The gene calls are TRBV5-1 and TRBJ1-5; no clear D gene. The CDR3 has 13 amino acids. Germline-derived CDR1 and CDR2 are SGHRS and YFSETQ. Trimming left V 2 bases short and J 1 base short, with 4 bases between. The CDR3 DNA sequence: TGCGCCAGCAGCTTTGGCAGCAATCAGCCCCAGCATTTT. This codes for CASSFGSNQPQHF.

In DNA, the CDR3 is TGTGCCAGCATGGCCAATGAAAAACTGTTTTTT. This encodes CASMANEKLFF. V is TRBV28 and J is TRBJ1-4; D is ambiguous. Per germline, CDR1 MDHEN and CDR2 SYDVKM. The V end lost 7 bases, the J end lost 5 bases, and 5 bases lay between the germline ends. This CDR3 region has 11 residues.

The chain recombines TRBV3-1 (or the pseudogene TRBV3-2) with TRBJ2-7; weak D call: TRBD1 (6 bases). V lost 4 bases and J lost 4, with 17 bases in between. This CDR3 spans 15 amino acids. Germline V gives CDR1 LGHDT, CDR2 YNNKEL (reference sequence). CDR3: CASSREGGRGYEQYF. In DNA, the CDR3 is TGTGCCAGCAGCCGCGAAGGTGGCAGGGGATACGAGCAGTACTTC.

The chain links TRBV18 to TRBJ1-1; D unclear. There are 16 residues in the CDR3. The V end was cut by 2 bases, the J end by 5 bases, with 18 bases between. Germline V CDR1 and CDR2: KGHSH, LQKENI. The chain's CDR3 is CASSPNADTLGTEAFF. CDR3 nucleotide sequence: TGTGCCAGCTCACCAAATGCTGACACCTTGGGGACTGAAGCTTTCTTT.

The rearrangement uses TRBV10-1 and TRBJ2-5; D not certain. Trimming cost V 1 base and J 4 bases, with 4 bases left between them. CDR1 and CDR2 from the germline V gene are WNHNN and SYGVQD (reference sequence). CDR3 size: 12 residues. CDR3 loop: CASSEFGETQYF. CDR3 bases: TGCGCCAGCAGTGAGTTTGGAGAGACCCAGTACTTC.

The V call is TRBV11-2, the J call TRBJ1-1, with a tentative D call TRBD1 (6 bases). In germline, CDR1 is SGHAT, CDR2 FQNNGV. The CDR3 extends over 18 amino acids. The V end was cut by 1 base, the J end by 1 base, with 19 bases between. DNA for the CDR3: TGTGCCAGCAGCTTAGGTAGGGGGGCAGGGGCCAAGAACACTGAAGCTTTCTTT. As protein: CASSLGRGAGAKNTEAFF.

The CDR3 region is CASRSWGQGNQPQHF. CDR3 nucleotide sequence: TGTGCCAGCAGGTCCTGGGGGCAGGGCAATCAGCCCCAGCATTTT. The rearrangement uses TRBV28 and TRBJ1-5; D possibly corresponds to TRBD1 (6 bases). CDR3 length: 15 residues. Germline V gene data show CDR1 as MDHEN and CDR2 as SYDVKM. V was clipped by 6 bases and J by 2 bases, with 14 bases between them.

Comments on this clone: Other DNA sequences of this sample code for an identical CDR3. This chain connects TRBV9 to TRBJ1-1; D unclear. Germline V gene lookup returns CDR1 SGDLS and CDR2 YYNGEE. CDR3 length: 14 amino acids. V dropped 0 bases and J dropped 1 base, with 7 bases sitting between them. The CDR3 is CASSVDDPNTEAFF. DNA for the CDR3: TGTGCCAGCAGCGTAGACGATCCGAACACTGAAGCTTTCTTT.

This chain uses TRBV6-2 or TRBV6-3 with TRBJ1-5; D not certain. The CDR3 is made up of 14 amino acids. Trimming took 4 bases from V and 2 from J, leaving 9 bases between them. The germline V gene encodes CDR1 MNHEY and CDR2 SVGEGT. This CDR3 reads CASSLRTGNQPQHF. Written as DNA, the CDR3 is TGTGCCAGCAGTTTAAGGACGGGCAATCAGCCCCAGCATTTT.

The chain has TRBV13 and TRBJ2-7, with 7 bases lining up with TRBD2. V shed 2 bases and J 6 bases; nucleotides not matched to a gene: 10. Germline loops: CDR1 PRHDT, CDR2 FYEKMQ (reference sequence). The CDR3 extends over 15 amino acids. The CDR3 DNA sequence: TGTGCCAGCAGCTTAATTCGGGGGGAGTTAGCCGAGCAGTACTTC. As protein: CASSLIRGELAEQYF.

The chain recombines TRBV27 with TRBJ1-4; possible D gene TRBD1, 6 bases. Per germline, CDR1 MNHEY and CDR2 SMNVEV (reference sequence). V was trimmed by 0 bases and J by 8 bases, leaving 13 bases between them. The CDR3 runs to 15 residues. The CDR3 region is CASSLSDRPMEKLFF. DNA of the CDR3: TGTGCCAGCAGTTTATCCGACAGGCCAATGGAAAAACTGTTTTTT.

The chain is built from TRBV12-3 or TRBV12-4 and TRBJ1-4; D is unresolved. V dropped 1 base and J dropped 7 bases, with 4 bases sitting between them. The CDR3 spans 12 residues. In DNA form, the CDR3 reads TGTGCCAGCAGTTTAGGGGTTGAAAAACTGTTTTTT. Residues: CASSLGVEKLFF.

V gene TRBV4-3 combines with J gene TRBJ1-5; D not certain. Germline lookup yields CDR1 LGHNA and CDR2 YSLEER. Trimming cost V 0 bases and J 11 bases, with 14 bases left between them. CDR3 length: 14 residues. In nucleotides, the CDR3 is TGCGCCAGCAGCCAAGATCTTAATTCCGGGACCCAGCATTTT. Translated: CASSQDLNSGTQHF.

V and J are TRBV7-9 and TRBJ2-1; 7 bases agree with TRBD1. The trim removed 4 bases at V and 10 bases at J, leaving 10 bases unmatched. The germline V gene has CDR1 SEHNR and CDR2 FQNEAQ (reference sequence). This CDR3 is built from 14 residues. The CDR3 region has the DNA TGTGCCAGCAGCTACACACAGGGGTTCCGGGAGCAGTTCTTC. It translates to CASSYTQGFREQFF.

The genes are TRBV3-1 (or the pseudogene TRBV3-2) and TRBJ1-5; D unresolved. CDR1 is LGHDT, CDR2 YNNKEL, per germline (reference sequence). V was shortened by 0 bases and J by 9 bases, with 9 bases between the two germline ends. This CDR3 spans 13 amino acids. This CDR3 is CASSQDRGLPQHF. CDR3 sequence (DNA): TGTGCCAGCAGCCAAGATAGAGGATTGCCCCAGCATTTT.

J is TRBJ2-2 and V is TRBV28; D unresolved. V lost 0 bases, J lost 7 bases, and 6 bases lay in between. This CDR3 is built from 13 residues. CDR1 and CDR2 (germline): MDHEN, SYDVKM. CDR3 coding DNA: TGTGCCAGCAGTTTATGGGGCATCGGGGAGCTGTTTTTT. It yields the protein CASSLWGIGELFF.

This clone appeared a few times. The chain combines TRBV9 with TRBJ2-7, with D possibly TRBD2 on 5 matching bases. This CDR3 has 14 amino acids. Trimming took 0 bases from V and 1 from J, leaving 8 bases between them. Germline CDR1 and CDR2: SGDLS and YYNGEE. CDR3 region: CASSVATGSYEQYF. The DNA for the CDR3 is TGTGCCAGCAGCGTAGCTACGGGGTCCTACGAGCAGTACTTC. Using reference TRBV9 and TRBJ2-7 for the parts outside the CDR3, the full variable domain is DSGVTQTPKHLITATGQRVTLRCSPRSGDLSVYWYQQSLDQGLQFLIQYYNGEERAKGNILERFSAQQFPDLHSELNLSSLELGDSALYFCASSVATGSYEQYFGPGTRLTVT.

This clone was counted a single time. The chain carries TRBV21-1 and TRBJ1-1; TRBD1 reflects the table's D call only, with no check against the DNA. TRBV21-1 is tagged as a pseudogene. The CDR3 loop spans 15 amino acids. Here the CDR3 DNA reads TGTGCCAGCAGCATACGCGGACAGGGTCACACTGAAGCTTTCTTT. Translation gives CASSIRGQGHTEAFF.

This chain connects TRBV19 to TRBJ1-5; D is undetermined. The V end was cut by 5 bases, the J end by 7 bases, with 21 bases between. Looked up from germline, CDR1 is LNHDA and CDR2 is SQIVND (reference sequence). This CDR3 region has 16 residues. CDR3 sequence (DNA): TGTGCCAGTAGTGCCCCCAAGGAGTGGGCGGGGCAGCCCCAGCATTTT. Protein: CASSAPKEWAGQPQHF.

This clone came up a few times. CDR3 region: CASSSDTDTQYF. In DNA, the CDR3 is TGTGCCAGCAGTTCCGACACAGATACGCAGTATTTT. The chain links TRBV6-5 to TRBJ2-3; D unclear. The germline V and J ends were trimmed by 4 bases and 2 bases, with 4 bases remaining between them. The CDR3 runs 12 residues. Germline assignment: CDR1 MNHEY and CDR2 SVGAGI.

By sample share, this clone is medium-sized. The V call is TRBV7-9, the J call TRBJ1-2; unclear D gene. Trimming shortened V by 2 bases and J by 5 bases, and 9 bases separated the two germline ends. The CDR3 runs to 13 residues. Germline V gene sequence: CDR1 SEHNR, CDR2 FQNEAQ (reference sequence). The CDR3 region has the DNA TGTGCCAGCAGCTTACGCAATGCGTATGGCTACACCTTC. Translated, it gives CASSLRNAYGYTF.

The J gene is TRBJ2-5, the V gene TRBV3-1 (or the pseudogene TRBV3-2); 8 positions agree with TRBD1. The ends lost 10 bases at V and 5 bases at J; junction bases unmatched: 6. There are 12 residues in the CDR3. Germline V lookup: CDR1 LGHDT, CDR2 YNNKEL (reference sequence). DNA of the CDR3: TGTGCCACCACAGGGGGATGGGAGACCCAGTACTTC. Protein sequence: CATTGGWETQYF.

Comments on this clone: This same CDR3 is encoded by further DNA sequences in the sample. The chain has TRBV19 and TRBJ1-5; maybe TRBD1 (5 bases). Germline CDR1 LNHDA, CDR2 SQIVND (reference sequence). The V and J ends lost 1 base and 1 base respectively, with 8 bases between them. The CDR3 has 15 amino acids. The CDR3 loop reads CASSIVGGSNQPQHF. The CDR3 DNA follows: TGTGCCAGTAGTATAGTGGGGGGGAGCAATCAGCCCCAGCATTTT.